A selection of T cell receptor beta chains follows, all from one sample in a study of OX40 agonist ivuxolimab in advanced cancers. The table came from immunoSEQ multiplex PCR; TCRdb's copy has only in-frame clones and leaves some out. The sample carries some 82,000 clones, 90% to 95% recorded once. The source material was CD4+ or CD8+ T cells sorted from blood, sampled in a trial of the OX40 agonist ivuxolimab. These TCRs come from an adult with an advanced solid tumor such as melanoma, head and neck, liver or kidney cancer. CDR3s include the opening cysteine and the closing phenylalanine or tryptophan. D genes are given only for firm matches. Clone size is given for some rows only: seen once, a few or many times, or a class if the clone is expanded.

clone_size: -; v_call: TRBV19; d_call: -; j_call: TRBJ1-1; cdr3_nt: TGTGCCAGTAGTATAGACGGGTCAGGGTTAGGCGGTAATACTGAAGCTTTCTTT; cdr3_aa: CASSIDGSGLGGNTEAFF
clone_size: -; v_call: TRBV18; d_call: TRBD1; j_call: TRBJ2-1; cdr3_nt: TGTGCCAGCTCACGAGGGACAGGGGGCTTCAATGAGCAGTTCTTC; cdr3_aa: CASSRGTGGFNEQFF
clone_size: -; v_call: TRBV6-5; d_call: TRBD2; j_call: TRBJ2-7; cdr3_nt: TGTGCCAGCAGTTACTCCGGAACTAGCGTCTCCTACGAGCAGTACTTC; cdr3_aa: CASSYSGTSVSYEQYF
clone_size: -; v_call: TRBV15; d_call: -; j_call: TRBJ1-5; cdr3_nt: TGTGCCACCAGCAGAGGGACTTTGTTCGGCAATCAGCCCCAGCATTTT; cdr3_aa: CATSRGTLFGNQPQHF
clone_size: -; v_call: TRBV6-5; d_call: -; j_call: TRBJ1-1; cdr3_nt: TGTGCCAGCAGTCAACCGGGACACATGAACACTGAAGCTTTCTTT; cdr3_aa: CASSQPGHMNTEAFF
clone_size: -; v_call: TRBV7-2; d_call: -; j_call: TRBJ2-7; cdr3_nt: TGTGCCAGCAGCTTTGGAAGAGGGTCAGTCGAGCAGTACTTC; cdr3_aa: CASSFGRGSVEQYF
clone_size: -; v_call: TRBV27; d_call: -; j_call: TRBJ2-5; cdr3_nt: TGTGCCAGCAGTCCCGGGGGAGGAGGCCAAGAGACCCAGTACTTC; cdr3_aa: CASSPGGGGQETQYF
clone_size: few; v_call: TRBV7-9; d_call: -; j_call: TRBJ1-6; cdr3_nt: TGTGCCAGCAGTCGGACATTTCCCGTAAATTCACCCCTCCACTTT; cdr3_aa: CASSRTFPVNSPLHF
clone_size: -; v_call: TRBV28; d_call: -; j_call: TRBJ1-1; cdr3_nt: TGTGCCAGCAGCACCACAACGAACACTGAAGCTTTCTTT; cdr3_aa: CASSTTTNTEAFF
clone_size: -; v_call: TRBV5-4; d_call: -; j_call: TRBJ2-7; cdr3_nt: TGTGCCAGCAGCTTGGGGGGGGCCGGGGGCGAGCAGTACTTC; cdr3_aa: CASSLGGAGGEQYF
clone_size: -; v_call: TRBV7-2; d_call: -; j_call: TRBJ2-3; cdr3_nt: TGTGCCAGCAGCTCCGGGACGATCACAGATACGCAGTATTTT; cdr3_aa: CASSSGTITDTQYF
clone_size: -; v_call: TRBV7-9; d_call: TRBD1; j_call: TRBJ1-1; cdr3_nt: TGTGCCAGCAGCTTAGTCCCTGGCAGGGGGCAAGCTTTCTTT; cdr3_aa: CASSLVPGRGQAFF
clone_size: -; v_call: TRBV5-4; d_call: TRBD2; j_call: TRBJ2-3; cdr3_nt: TGTGCCAGCAGCTTGGAAGGACTAGCAGCAGATACGCAGTATTTT; cdr3_aa: CASSLEGLAADTQYF
clone_size: -; v_call: TRBV5-1; d_call: -; j_call: TRBJ2-7; cdr3_nt: TGCGCCAGCAGCTTGGAAGACAGTACCTACGAGCAGTACTTC; cdr3_aa: CASSLEDSTYEQYF
clone_size: -; v_call: TRBV9; d_call: -; j_call: TRBJ1-2; cdr3_nt: TGTGCCAGCAGCCCAGGACCCTATCTTAACTATGGCTACACCTTC; cdr3_aa: CASSPGPYLNYGYTF
clone_size: -; v_call: TRBV4-1; d_call: -; j_call: TRBJ2-5; cdr3_nt: TGCGCCAGCAGCCTTATGATAGGGACGATTCAAGAGACCCAGTACTTC; cdr3_aa: CASSLMIGTIQETQYF
clone_size: -; v_call: TRBV7-9; d_call: -; j_call: TRBJ1-1; cdr3_nt: TGTGCCAGCAGCTTAGCAGGGGACACTGAAGCTTTCTTT; cdr3_aa: CASSLAGDTEAFF
clone_size: -; v_call: TRBV5-6; d_call: TRBD2; j_call: TRBJ2-1; cdr3_nt: TGTGCCAGCAGATCCCTAGCGGACCTCTACAATGAGCAGTTCTTC; cdr3_aa: CASRSLADLYNEQFF
clone_size: -; v_call: TRBV10-3; d_call: TRBD2; j_call: TRBJ2-1; cdr3_nt: TGTGCCATCAGTGTTACTAGCGTCCATGAGCAGTTCTTC; cdr3_aa: CAISVTSVHEQFF
clone_size: -; v_call: TRBV7-9; d_call: -; j_call: TRBJ1-4; cdr3_nt: TGTGCCAGCAGCTTATTAAGCAGCGTTAAGGAAAAACTGTTTTTT; cdr3_aa: CASSLLSSVKEKLFF
clone_size: -; v_call: TRBV7-9; d_call: TRBD2; j_call: TRBJ2-7; cdr3_nt: TGTGCCAGCAGCTTAGCGGGGAGTAGCGGCGGGGGGCAGTACTTC; cdr3_aa: CASSLAGSSGGGQYF
clone_size: -; v_call: TRBV5-1; d_call: -; j_call: TRBJ2-1; cdr3_nt: TGCGCCAGCAGCGCTGACCCGGGACCTCGGAGTGAGCAGTTCTTC; cdr3_aa: CASSADPGPRSEQFF